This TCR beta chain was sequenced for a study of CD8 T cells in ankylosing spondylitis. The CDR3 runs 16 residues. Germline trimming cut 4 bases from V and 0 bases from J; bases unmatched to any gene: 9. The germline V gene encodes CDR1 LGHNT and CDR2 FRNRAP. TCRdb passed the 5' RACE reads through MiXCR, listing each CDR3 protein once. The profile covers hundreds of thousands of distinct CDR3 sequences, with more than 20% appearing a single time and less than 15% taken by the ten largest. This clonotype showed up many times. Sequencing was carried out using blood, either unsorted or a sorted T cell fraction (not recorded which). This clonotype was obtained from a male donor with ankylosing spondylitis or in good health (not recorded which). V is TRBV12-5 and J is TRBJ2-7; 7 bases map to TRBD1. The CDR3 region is CASGCTRQGFSYEQYF. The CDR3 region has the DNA TGTGCTAGTGGTTGTACCCGACAGGGCTTCTCCTACGAGCAGTACTTC.